A selection of T cell receptor beta chains follows, all from one sample in a study of control samples from healthy donors and cancer patients. The method was immunoSEQ multiplex PCR; TCRdb's version includes in-frame clones alone and lacks a portion of them. The repertoire consists of more than 85,000 clones, with 88% occurring once and the leading ten covering around 3.5%. Sequencing was carried out using PBMCs. All receptors come from a woman aged 60-70 years with lung cancer. Both conserved end residues are part of each CDR3. The order of the fields is J gene, V gene, D gene, clone size, CDR3 DNA, CDR3 protein. The D gene is left open where the match is weak. Size is omitted from some rows. Given values are once, few, many or a class for expanded clones.

J: TRBJ2-4; V: TRBV21-1; D: NA; size: NA; DNA: TGTGCCAGCAGCAAAGGCGGTGTGGGACAACGAGGGCGGAATCACATTCAGTACTTC; CDR3: CASSKGGVGQRGRNHIQYF
J: TRBJ1-1; V: TRBV29-1; D: NA; size: NA; DNA: TGCAGCGCCCATGGAGGTGGCACTGAAGCTTTCTTT; CDR3: CSAHGGGTEAFF
J: TRBJ1-1; V: TRBV6-5; D: NA; size: NA; DNA: TGTGCCAGCAGACGGGACCTTGAAGCTTTCTTT; CDR3: CASRRDLEAFF
J: TRBJ1-1; V: TRBV11-3; D: NA; size: NA; DNA: TGTGCCAGCAGCCAATATAGGGAATTAACTGAAGCTTTCTTT; CDR3: CASSQYRELTEAFF
J: TRBJ1-1; V: TRBV12-3/TRBV12-4; D: NA; size: NA; DNA: TGTGCCAGCAGTCAACAATCCAGGGATGCTTTCTTT; CDR3: CASSQQSRDAFF
J: TRBJ2-1; V: TRBV11-3; D: TRBD1; size: NA; DNA: TGTGCCAGCAGCTTAGGGTCGGGACAGGCTACCTACAATGAGCAGTTCTTC; CDR3: CASSLGSGQATYNEQFF
J: TRBJ2-1; V: TRBV6-2/TRBV6-3; D: NA; size: NA; DNA: TGTGCCAGCAGTTACTCGTCCCCAGACAATGAGCAGTTCTTC; CDR3: CASSYSSPDNEQFF
J: TRBJ1-5; V: TRBV2; D: TRBD1; size: NA; DNA: TGTGCCAGCAGTACCGGGACAGGGGGCAATCAGCCCCAGCATTTT; CDR3: CASSTGTGGNQPQHF
J: TRBJ2-2; V: TRBV6-5; D: NA; size: NA; DNA: TGTGCCAGCAGTAAGGAGACAAACACCGGGGAGCTGTTTTTT; CDR3: CASSKETNTGELFF
J: TRBJ2-3; V: TRBV19; D: TRBD2; size: once; DNA: TGTGCCAGTAGTACGACTAGCGCCTCACTTACCGATACGCAGTATTTT; CDR3: CASSTTSASLTDTQYF
J: TRBJ2-1; V: TRBV5-1; D: TRBD2; size: NA; DNA: TGCGCCAGCAGCCAGACGGGACTAGCGGTTTACAATGAGCAGTTCTTC; CDR3: CASSQTGLAVYNEQFF
J: TRBJ2-3; V: TRBV30; D: TRBD2; size: NA; DNA: TGTGCCTGGAGCGATATAGCGGGAACGGGGACAGATACGCAGTATTTT; CDR3: CAWSDIAGTGTDTQYF
J: TRBJ2-1; V: TRBV7-3; D: NA; size: NA; DNA: TGTGCCAGCAGCTCCGGGGGGCCGGAGCAGTTCTTC; CDR3: CASSSGGPEQFF